Listed here are 12 T cell receptor beta chains from one sample, sequenced in a study of cytomegalovirus exposure and HLA in healthy donors. Researchers ran the PCR with 60 Vbeta and 13 Jbeta primers. The table came from immunoSEQ multiplex PCR; TCRdb's copy has only in-frame clones and leaves some out. The top ten hold approximately 6.2% of the sample, which has about 140,000 clones, 79% seen once. The material sequenced was PBMCs. The receptors were sampled from a man aged 40-55 years in good health and CMV-seropositive.

This rearrangement joins TRBV19 to TRBJ2-3; a possible D gene is TRBD1 (5 bases). Trimming took 5 bases from V and 1 from J, leaving 10 bases between them. The CDR3 runs to 14 residues. The germline gives CDR1 LNHDA, CDR2 SQIVND (reference sequence). Here the CDR3 reads CASSLRQRTDTQYF. In nucleotides, the CDR3 is TGTGCCAGTAGTTTACGACAGCGCACAGATACGCAGTATTTT.

This clone was picked up one time. The V gene is TRBV5-6, the J gene TRBJ1-5; TRBD1 might be the D (6 bases). The CDR3 is made up of 17 amino acids. V lost 3 bases and J lost 1, with 17 bases in between. Germline V gene lookup returns CDR1 SGHDT and CDR2 YYEEEE. CDR3 amino acids: CASSYLGQPASNQPQHF. The CDR3 DNA reads as TGTGCCAGCAGCTACCTCGGACAGCCGGCGAGCAATCAGCCCCAGCATTTT.

This chain joins TRBV5-8 and TRBJ2-7; TRBD2 is a possible D gene (5 bases). The CDR3 is 14 residues long. CDR1 SGHTS and CDR2 YDEGEE come from the germline V gene. Trimming left V 1 base short and J 2 bases short, with 10 bases between. The DNA for the CDR3 is TGTGCCAGCAGCTTGTTACGGGGAACCTACGAGCAGTACTTC. Amino acid sequence: CASSLLRGTYEQYF.

The CDR3 DNA follows: TGCGCCAGCAGCCCTGGTGTTAGTGCAACTAATGAAAAACTGTTTTTT. The encoded protein is CASSPGVSATNEKLFF. The chain is built from TRBV5-1 and TRBJ1-4; D is unclear. CDR3 length: 16 amino acids. The V end lost 4 bases, the J end lost 0 bases, and 13 bases lay between the germline ends. CDR1 and CDR2 (germline): SGHRS, YFSETQ.

Concerning this clone itself: The germline gene is not matched at one end of the junction; a read error may be the cause. V and J are TRBV19 and TRBJ1-5; 9 bases match TRBD1. The germline V gene encodes CDR1 LNHDA and CDR2 SQIVND (reference sequence). CDR3 size: 12 residues. In nucleotides, the CDR3 is TGTGCCAGTAGCGTGGGCTGGGACAGGGTTAATTTT. Translating it yields CASSVGWDRVNF. The full variable domain, in which reference TRBV19 and TRBJ1-5 provide the parts outside the CDR3, is DGGITQSPKYLFRKEGQNVTLSCEQNLNHDAMYWYRQDPGQGLRLIYYSQIVNDFQKGDIAEGYSVSREKKESFPLTVTSAQKNPTAFYLCASSVGWDRVNFGDGTRLSIL.

As to this clone: The germline gene is not matched at one end of the junction; a read error may be the cause. This chain connects TRBV7-9 to TRBJ2-7; TRBD2 agrees at 10 bases. This CDR3 contains 16 residues. Looked up from germline, CDR1 is SEHNR and CDR2 is FQNEAQ (reference sequence). CDR3 DNA sequence: TGTTCCAGCAGCGGGGGGGCGCTGATTAGTCGTCACGAGCAGTACTTC. Translating gives CSSSGGALISRHEQYF. Filled out from reference TRBV7-9 and TRBJ2-7, the complete variable domain reads DTGVSQNPRHKITKRGQNVTFRCDPISEHNRLYWYRQTLGQGPEFLTYFQNEAQLEKSRLLSDRFSAERPKGSFSTLEIQRTEQGDSAMYLCSSSGGALISRHEQYFGPGTRLTVT.

This clone was seen more than once but under ten times. This chain joins TRBV11-1 and TRBJ1-2; 8 positions match TRBD1. With 5 bases clipped from V and 8 bases from J, the junction kept 4 bases outside the gene matches. Germline V gives CDR1 SGHAT, CDR2 FQDESV (reference sequence). The CDR3 sequence is 12 residues long. CDR3 protein: CASSRTGPGYTF. The CDR3 DNA is TGTGCCAGCAGCCGGACAGGGCCAGGCTACACCTTC.

J is TRBJ1-2 and V is TRBV19; TRBD1 aligns across 9 bases. This CDR3 comprises 13 residues. V shed 7 bases and J 9 bases; nucleotides not matched to a gene: 9. Per germline, CDR1 LNHDA and CDR2 SQIVND (reference sequence). The CDR3 coding sequence is TGTGCCAGTACCATGGGACAGGGCGGTCGCTACACCTTC. This gives the protein CASTMGQGGRYTF.

This clone appeared once. The chain has TRBV19 and TRBJ2-1; 7 bases map to TRBD2. The length of the CDR3 is 14 residues. Trimming removed 3 bases from V and 12 bases from J; junction bases left unmatched: 11. From germline, CDR1 is LNHDA and CDR2 SQIVND (reference sequence). The CDR3 region is CASSIRASGVGQFF. In nucleotides, the CDR3 is TGTGCCAGTAGTATTCGAGCTAGCGGTGTGGGGCAGTTCTTC.

The V and J genes are TRBV19 and TRBJ1-2, with 9 bases fitting TRBD1. This CDR3 has 15 residues. The V segment lost 6 bases and the J segment 4 bases; nucleotides outside the gene matches: 9. CDR1 and CDR2 from the germline V gene are LNHDA and SQIVND (reference sequence). The CDR3 protein is CASSHGQGLGYGYTF. CDR3 nucleotides: TGTGCCAGTAGCCACGGACAGGGGTTGGGCTATGGCTACACCTTC.

The V and J genes are TRBV29-1 and TRBJ2-7; possibly TRBD2 for D (7 bases). Germline-derived CDR1 and CDR2 are SQVTM and ANQGSEA. Trimming pared 4 bases from V and 0 bases from J, leaving 13 bases between. The CDR3 sequence is 14 residues long. CDR3 sequence reads: CSVGGGGASYEQYF. In DNA, the CDR3 is TGCAGCGTTGGAGGGGGAGGGGCCTCCTACGAGCAGTACTTC.

The rearrangement links TRBV6-1 to TRBJ1-5, with D tentatively TRBD1 (6 bases). CDR1 and CDR2 (germline): MNHNS, SASEGT. Trimming shortened V by 8 bases and J by 6 bases, and 20 bases separated the two germline ends. This CDR3 is 15 amino acids long. The CDR3, as DNA: TGTGCCAGCCCCCCCGGGGGGGGGCTGGGTCAGCCCCAGCATTTT. As protein: CASPPGGGLGQPQHF.